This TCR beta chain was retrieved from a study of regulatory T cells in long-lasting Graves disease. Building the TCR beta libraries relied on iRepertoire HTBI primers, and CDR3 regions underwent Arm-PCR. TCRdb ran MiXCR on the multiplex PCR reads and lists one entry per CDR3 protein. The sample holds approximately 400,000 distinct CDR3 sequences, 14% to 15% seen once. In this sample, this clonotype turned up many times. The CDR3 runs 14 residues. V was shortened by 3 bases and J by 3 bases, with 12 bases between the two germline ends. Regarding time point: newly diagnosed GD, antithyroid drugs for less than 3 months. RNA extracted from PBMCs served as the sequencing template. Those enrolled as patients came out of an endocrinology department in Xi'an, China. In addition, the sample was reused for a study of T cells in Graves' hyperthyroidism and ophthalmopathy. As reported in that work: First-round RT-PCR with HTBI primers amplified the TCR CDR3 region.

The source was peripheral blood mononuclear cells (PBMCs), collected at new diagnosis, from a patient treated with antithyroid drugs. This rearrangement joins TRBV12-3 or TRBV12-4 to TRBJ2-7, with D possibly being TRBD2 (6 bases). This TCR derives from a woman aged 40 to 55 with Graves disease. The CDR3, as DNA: TGTGCCAGCAGTTTTGGAGGGGAGAACTACGAGCAGTACTTC. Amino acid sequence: CASSFGGENYEQYF.